The sequence of this T cell receptor beta chain was determined in a study of cytomegalovirus exposure and HLA in healthy donors. Study at large: Later, an analysis reported that the 110 or so validation repertoires had used the same platform as the roughly 650 first-cohort repertoires. Study results and limitations: Reports described diagnosis of cytomegalovirus status by the classifier as highly specific and sensitive.

About this clone: Antigen specificity is unknown.

The repertoire was sequenced with immunoSEQ multiplex PCR; TCRdb's copy has only in-frame clones and lacks some. The sample lists roughly 300,000 clones; roughly 90% were seen once. Germline V gene data show CDR1 as LNHDA and CDR2 as SQIVND (reference sequence). V was shortened by 5 bases and J by 6 bases, with 17 bases between the two germline ends. The CDR3 length is 14 residues. The material sequenced was PBMCs. The rearrangement links TRBV19 to TRBJ2-7; tentatively, D is TRBD1 (5 bases). This sequence was found in a young woman in good health and CMV-seronegative. Here the CDR3 DNA reads TGTGCCAGTAGTCCCTGGGGAACAGGCGGCGAGCAGTACTTC. It yields the protein CASSPWGTGGEQYF. Filled out from reference TRBV19 and TRBJ2-7, the complete variable domain reads DGGITQSPKYLFRKEGQNVTLSCEQNLNHDAMYWYRQDPGQGLRLIYYSQIVNDFQKGDIAEGYSVSREKKESFPLTVTSAQKNPTAFYLCASSPWGTGGEQYFGPGTRLTVT.